This note documents a single TCR beta chain sequence. The data originate from a study of radiation and T cells in renal cell carcinoma. The CDR3 spans 14 residues. Trimming pared 2 bases from V and 4 bases from J, leaving 15 bases between. Germline values: CDR1 GTSNPN, CDR2 SVGIG (reference sequence). Time point defined: blood 2 weeks post-SBRT. Treatment denoted: 15 Gy SBRT to primary tumor, nephrectomy 4 weeks later. This table comes from immunoSEQ multiplex PCR, and its TCRdb copy is limited to in-frame clones, with some not included. The sample comprises 100,000 to 150,000 clones, roughly four fifths of which are singletons, and approximately 5% rests with the top ten.

The rearrangement links TRBV30 to TRBJ2-7; perhaps TRBD2 as D (6 bases). The source material was blood, sampled from a patient whose treatment included radiotherapy and nephrectomy. The sequence derives from a man aged 45-65 years with renal cell carcinoma. The CDR3 is CAWSHGGTQYEQYF. The DNA for the CDR3 is TGTGCCTGGAGTCATGGCGGGACCCAATACGAGCAGTACTTC.